Presented here are 3 T cell receptor beta chains from one specimen sequenced in a study of T-cell reconstitution after alpha-beta-depleted transplantation in children. Unique molecular identifiers were used in preparing the TCRbeta library. MiXCR, run by TCRdb on the PCR reads, gives a single entry per CDR3 protein. The sample lists a few hundred thousand distinct CDR3 sequences, about a tenth occurring once. This specimen was PBMCs from the stem cell graft donor, taken from the stem cell graft. Receptors were obtained from a human donor who donated a stem cell graft to a child with SCID.

In this sample, this clonotype turned up many times. The chain has TRBV27 and TRBJ1-3; TRBD1 agrees at 7 bases. Trimming removed 6 bases from V and 4 bases from J; junction bases left unmatched: 9. Germline values: CDR1 MNHEY, CDR2 SMNVEV (reference sequence). The CDR3 covers 15 residues. The CDR3 loop is CASRFTGEAGNTIYF. CDR3 DNA sequence: TGTGCCAGCAGATTTACAGGGGAAGCCGGAAACACCATATATTTT.

The chain couples TRBV29-1 to TRBJ1-1, with D possibly TRBD1 on 6 matching bases. The CDR3 covers 15 residues. CDR1 is SQVTM and CDR2 is ANQGSEA in the germline V gene. Between the trimmed V and J ends, which lost 1 base and 1 base, there was a span of 13 bases. The DNA for the CDR3 is TGCAGCGTTGAAGCGAGGCCAGGGGCGAACACTGAAGCTTTCTTT. This sequence encodes CSVEARPGANTEAFF.

This clonotype was picked up many times. The V gene is TRBV12-3 or TRBV12-4, the J gene TRBJ2-5, with 16 bases identical to TRBD2. The CDR3 is made up of 15 amino acids. The trim removed 7 bases at V and 3 bases at J, leaving 2 bases unmatched. CDR3 amino acids: CASKGLAGGKETQYF. For the CDR3, the DNA is TGTGCCAGCAAGGGACTAGCGGGGGGGAAAGAGACCCAGTACTTC.